Included here is one T cell receptor (beta chain) sequence, with context. CDR1 SGHTA and CDR2 FQGNSA come from the germline V gene. The CDR3 is 18 amino acids. Unmatched junction bases numbered 14, after V lost 7 bases and J lost 1 base. Per the original methods: The authors estimated nucleated cell counts from reference gene primer amplification. Sequenced by immunoSEQ multiplex PCR; TCRdb stores in-frame clones only, minus some. The V and J calls and clone size are taken from that table; D and trimming were inferred from the DNA. The sample lists roughly 56,000 clones, around 87% occurring once. This record belongs to a study of blood T cell repertoires in COVID-19.

The sequencing sample was made of peripheral blood. The TCR sequence derives from a human donor in a cohort sampled during active COVID-19. The gene calls are TRBV7-2 and TRBJ2-7; 12 positions agree with TRBD2. The CDR3 DNA reads TGTGCCAGCACATCCCCCAGCGGCCTAGCGGGAGGGTCCTACGAGCAGTACTTC. Translated, it gives CASTSPSGLAGGSYEQYF.